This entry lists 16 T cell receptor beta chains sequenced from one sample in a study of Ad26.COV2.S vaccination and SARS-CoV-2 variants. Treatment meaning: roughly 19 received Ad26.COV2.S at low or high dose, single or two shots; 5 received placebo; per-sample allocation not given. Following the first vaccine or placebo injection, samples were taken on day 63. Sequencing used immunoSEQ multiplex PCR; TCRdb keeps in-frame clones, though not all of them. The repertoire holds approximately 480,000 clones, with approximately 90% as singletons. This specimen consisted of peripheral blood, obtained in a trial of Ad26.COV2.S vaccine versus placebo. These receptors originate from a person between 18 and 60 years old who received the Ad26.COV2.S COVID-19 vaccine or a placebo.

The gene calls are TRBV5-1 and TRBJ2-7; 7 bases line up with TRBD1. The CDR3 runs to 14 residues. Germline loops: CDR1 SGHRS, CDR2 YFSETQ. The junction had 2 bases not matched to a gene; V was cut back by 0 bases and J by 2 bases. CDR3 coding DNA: TGCGCCAGCAGCTTGGAGGGGACAGCCTACGAGCAGTACTTC. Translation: CASSLEGTAYEQYF.

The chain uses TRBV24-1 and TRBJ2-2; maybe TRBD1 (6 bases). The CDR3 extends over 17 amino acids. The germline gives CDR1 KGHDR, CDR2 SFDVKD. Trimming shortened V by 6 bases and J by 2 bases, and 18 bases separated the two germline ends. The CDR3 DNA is TGTGCCACCAGTCAACCACTGGGGACAATCAACACCGGGGAGCTGTTTTTT. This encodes CATSQPLGTINTGELFF.

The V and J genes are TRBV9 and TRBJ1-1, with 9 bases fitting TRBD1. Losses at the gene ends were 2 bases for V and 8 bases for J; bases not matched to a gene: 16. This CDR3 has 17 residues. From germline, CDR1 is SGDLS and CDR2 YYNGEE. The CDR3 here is CASSVHNRDREGKEAFF. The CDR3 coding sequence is TGTGCCAGCAGCGTCCATAACCGGGACAGGGAGGGAAAGGAAGCTTTCTTT.

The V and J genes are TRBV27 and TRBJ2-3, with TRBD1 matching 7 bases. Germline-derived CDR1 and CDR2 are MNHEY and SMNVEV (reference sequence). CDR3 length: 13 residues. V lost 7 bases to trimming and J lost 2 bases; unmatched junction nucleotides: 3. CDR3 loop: CASKGAVTDTQYF. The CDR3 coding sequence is TGTGCCAGCAAGGGGGCCGTCACAGATACGCAGTATTTT.

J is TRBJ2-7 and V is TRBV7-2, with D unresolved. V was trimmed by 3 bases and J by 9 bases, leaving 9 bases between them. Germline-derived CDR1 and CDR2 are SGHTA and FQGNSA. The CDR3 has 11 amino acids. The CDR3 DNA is TGTGCCAGCAGCTTGACCGCCGGGCAGTACTTC. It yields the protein CASSLTAGQYF.

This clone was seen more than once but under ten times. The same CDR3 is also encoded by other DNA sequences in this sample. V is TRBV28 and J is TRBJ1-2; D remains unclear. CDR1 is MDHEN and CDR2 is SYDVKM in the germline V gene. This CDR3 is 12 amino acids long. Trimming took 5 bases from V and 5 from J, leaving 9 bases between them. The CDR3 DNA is TGTGCCAGCAGTACGGGAGAGTATGGCTACACCTTC. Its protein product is CASSTGEYGYTF.

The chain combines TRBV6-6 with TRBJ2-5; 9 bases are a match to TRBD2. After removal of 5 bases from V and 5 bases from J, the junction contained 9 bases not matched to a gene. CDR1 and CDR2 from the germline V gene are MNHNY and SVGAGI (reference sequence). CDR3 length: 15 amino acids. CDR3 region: CASSPRAGGPETQYF. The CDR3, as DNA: TGTGCCAGCAGTCCTCGGGCGGGAGGGCCGGAGACCCAGTACTTC.

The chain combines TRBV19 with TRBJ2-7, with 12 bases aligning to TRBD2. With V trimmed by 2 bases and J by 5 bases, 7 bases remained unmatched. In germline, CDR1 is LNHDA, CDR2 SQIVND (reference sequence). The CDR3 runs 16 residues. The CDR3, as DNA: TGTGCCAGTAGTATACTAGCGGGAGGGCCGGTGAACGAGCAGTACTTC. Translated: CASSILAGGPVNEQYF.

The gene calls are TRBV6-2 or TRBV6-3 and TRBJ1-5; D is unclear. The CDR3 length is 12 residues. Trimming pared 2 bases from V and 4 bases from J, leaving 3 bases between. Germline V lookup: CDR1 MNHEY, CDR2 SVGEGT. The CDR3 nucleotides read TGTGCCAGCAGTTACAAGAATCAGCCCCAGCATTTT. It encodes CASSYKNQPQHF.

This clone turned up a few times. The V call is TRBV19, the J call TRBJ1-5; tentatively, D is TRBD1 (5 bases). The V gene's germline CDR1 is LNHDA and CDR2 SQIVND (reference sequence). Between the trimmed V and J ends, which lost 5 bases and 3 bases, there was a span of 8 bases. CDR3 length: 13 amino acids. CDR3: CASSQGHNQPQHF. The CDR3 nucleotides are TGTGCCAGTAGTCAAGGACACAATCAGCCCCAGCATTTT.

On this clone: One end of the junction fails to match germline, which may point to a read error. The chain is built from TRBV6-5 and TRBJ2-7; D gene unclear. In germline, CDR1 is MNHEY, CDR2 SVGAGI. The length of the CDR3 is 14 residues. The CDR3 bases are TGTGCCAGCAGCTACTGGTCACGGACCTACGAGCAGTACTTC. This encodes CASSYWSRTYEQYF.

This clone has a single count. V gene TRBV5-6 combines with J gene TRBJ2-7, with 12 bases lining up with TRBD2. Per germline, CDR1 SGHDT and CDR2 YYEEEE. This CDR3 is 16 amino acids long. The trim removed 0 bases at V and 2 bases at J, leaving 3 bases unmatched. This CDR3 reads CASSLGGLAGTYEQYF. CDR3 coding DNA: TGTGCCAGCAGCTTGGGAGGACTAGCGGGAACCTACGAGCAGTACTTC.

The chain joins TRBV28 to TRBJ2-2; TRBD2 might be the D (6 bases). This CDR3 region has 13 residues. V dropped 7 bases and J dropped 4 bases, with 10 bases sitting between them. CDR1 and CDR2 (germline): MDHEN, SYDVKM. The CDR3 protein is CASTLGGTGELFF. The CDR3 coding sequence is TGTGCCAGCACCCTGGGAGGCACCGGGGAGCTGTTTTTT.

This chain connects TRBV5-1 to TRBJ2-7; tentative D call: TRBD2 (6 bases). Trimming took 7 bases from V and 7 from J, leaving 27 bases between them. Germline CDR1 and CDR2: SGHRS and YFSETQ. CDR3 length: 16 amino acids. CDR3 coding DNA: TGCGCCAGCCAGGTTGAGGCGGGGACTCGAAGGCGGGAGCAGTACTTC. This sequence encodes CASQVEAGTRRREQYF.

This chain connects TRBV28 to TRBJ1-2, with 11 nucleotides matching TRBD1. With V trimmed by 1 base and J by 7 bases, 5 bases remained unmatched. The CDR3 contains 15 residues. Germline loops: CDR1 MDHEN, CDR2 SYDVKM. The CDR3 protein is CASSLSDRGRRGYTF. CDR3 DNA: TGTGCCAGCAGTTTATCGGACAGGGGGCGACGTGGCTACACCTTC.

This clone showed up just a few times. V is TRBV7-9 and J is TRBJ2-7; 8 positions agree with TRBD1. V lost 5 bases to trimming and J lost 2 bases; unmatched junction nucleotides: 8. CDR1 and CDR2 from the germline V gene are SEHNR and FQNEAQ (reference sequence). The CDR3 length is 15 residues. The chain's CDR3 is CASSRRQGPAYEQYF. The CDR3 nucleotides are TGTGCCAGCAGCCGCAGACAGGGGCCCGCCTACGAGCAGTACTTC. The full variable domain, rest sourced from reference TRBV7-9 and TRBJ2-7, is DTGVSQNPRHKITKRGQNVTFRCDPISEHNRLYWYRQTLGQGPEFLTYFQNEAQLEKSRLLSDRFSAERPKGSFSTLEIQRTEQGDSAMYLCASSRRQGPAYEQYFGPGTRLTVT.